Detailed here is one TCR beta chain. The CDR3 has 17 residues. Authors' data handling: Reference gene primer amplification gave nucleated cell count estimates. Repertoires were generated with immunoSEQ multiplex PCR, while TCRdb's copy carries only in-frame clones and drops some. The V and J calls and clone size come from that table; D and trimming were worked out from the DNA. The repertoire holds under 200,000 clones, with 70% to 90% as singletons. This sample was taken from a study of blood T cell repertoires in COVID-19. In the study overall: Acute and convalescent COVID-19 specimens originated in the United States, Italy and Spain.

This receptor was taken from a man aged 60 to 75 with active or convalescent COVID-19. The chain is built from TRBV12-2 and TRBJ2-1; the D call of TRBD1 is as the table states it, not checked on the DNA. TRBV12-2 is described as a pseudogene. Sequencing was performed on peripheral blood. The CDR3 reads CASNEDAGGHNYNEQFF. CDR3 coding DNA: TGTGCAAGCAACGAAGACGCAGGGGGCCATAACTACAATGAGCAGTTCTTC.